The subject of this entry is one T cell receptor beta chain. This record belongs to a study of shared clonotypes between healthy human individuals. Across the whole study: Donors had three CD4 naive, three CD4 memory, two CD8 naive and one CD8 memory plate apiece.

The germline V gene encodes CDR1 SGHRS and CDR2 YFSETQ. V dropped 1 base and J dropped 5; count of bases not matched to a gene: 4. The length of the CDR3 is 14 residues. Data came from immunoSEQ multiplex PCR; TCRdb stores just in-frame clones and leaves some out. Here the sample spans more than 400,000 clones, roughly 95% being singletons. This chain uses TRBV5-1 with TRBJ2-5, with 8 bases identical to TRBD1. This receptor was identified in a woman aged 25 to 45 in good health. The sample taken for sequencing was naive CD4+ T cells sorted from blood. Subset of the sample: CD45RA+ positively selected. CDR3 amino acids: CASSLQGATETQYF. DNA of the CDR3: TGCGCCAGCAGCTTGCAGGGGGCCACCGAGACCCAGTACTTC. Based on the CDR3 plus reference TRBV5-1 and TRBJ2-5, the full variable domain is KAGVTQTPRYLIKTRGQQVTLSCSPISGHRSVSWYQQTPGQGLQFLFEYFSETQRNKGNFPGRFSGRQFSNSRSEMNVSTLELGDSALYLCASSLQGATETQYFGPGTRLLVL.